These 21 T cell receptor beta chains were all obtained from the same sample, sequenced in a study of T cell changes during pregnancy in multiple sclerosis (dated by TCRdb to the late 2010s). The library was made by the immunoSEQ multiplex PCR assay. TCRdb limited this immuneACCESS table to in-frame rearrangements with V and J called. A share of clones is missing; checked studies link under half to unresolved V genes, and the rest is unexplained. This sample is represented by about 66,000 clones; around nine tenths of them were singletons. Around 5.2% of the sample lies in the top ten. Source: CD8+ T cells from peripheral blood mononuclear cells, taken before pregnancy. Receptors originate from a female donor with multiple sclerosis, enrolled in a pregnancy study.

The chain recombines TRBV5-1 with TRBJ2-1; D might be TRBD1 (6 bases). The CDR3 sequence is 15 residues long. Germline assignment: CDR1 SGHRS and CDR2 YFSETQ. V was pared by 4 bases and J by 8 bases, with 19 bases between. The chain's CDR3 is CASSDGQGISDEQFF. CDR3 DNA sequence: TGCGCCAGCAGCGATGGGCAGGGGATTAGTGATGAGCAGTTCTTC. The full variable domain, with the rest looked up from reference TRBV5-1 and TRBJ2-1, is KAGVTQTPRYLIKTRGQQVTLSCSPISGHRSVSWYQQTPGQGLQFLFEYFSETQRNKGNFPGRFSGRQFSNSRSEMNVSTLELGDSALYLCASSDGQGISDEQFFGPGTRLTVL.

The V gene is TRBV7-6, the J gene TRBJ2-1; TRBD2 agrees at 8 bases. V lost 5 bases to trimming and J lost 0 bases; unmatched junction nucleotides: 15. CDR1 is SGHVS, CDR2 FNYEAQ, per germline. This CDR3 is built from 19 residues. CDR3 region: CASSTPPGVAGPSYNEQFF. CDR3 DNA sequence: TGTGCCAGCAGCACCCCCCCCGGGGTAGCGGGGCCCTCCTACAATGAGCAGTTCTTC.

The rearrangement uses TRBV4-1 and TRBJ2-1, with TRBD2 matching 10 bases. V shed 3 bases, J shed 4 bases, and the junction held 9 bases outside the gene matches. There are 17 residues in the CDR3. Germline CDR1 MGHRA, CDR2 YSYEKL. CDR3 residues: CASSQSIAGGYYNEQFF. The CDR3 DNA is TGCGCCAGCAGCCAGAGTATAGCGGGGGGTTATTACAATGAGCAGTTCTTC.

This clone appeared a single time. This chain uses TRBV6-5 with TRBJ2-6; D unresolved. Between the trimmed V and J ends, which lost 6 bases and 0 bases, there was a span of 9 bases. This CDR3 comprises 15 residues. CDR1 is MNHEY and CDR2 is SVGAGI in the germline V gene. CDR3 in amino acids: CASSTSISGANVLTF. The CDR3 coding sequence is TGTGCCAGCAGCACTTCGATCTCTGGGGCCAACGTCCTGACTTTC.

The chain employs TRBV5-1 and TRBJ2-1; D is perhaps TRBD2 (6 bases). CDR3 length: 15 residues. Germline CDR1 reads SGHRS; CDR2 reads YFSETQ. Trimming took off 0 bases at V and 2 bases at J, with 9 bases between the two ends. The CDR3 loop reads CASSLAAGPYNEQFF. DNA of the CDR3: TGCGCCAGCAGCTTGGCCGCGGGACCCTACAATGAGCAGTTCTTC.

CDR3 coding DNA: TGTGCCAGCAGCGACACAGGGGGTCGTGACCAAGAGACCCAGTACTTC. Translation gives CASSDTGGRDQETQYF. The V and J genes are TRBV9 and TRBJ2-5; 8 bases fit TRBD1. The CDR3 runs 16 residues. Germline V gene data show CDR1 as SGDLS and CDR2 as YYNGEE. V gave up 3 bases and J gave up 0 bases; unmatched junction bases: 7.

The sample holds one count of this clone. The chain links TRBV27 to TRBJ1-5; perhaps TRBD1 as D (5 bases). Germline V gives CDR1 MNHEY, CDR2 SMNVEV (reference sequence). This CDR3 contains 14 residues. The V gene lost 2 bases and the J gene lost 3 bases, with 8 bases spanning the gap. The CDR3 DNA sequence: TGTGCCAGCAGTTTAGGGGCAGACAATCAGCCCCAGCATTTT. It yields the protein CASSLGADNQPQHF.

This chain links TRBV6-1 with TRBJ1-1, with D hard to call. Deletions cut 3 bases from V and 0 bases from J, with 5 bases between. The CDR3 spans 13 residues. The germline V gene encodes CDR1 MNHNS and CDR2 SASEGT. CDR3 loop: CASSEDLNTEAFF. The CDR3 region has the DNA TGTGCCAGCAGTGAGGACTTGAACACTGAAGCTTTCTTT.

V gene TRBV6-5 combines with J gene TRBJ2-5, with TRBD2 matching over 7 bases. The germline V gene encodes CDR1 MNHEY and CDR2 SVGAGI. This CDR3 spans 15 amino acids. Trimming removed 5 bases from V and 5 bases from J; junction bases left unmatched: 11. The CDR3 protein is CASSPPGGSFETQYF. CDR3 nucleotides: TGTGCCAGCAGTCCGCCGGGGGGTAGCTTTGAGACCCAGTACTTC.

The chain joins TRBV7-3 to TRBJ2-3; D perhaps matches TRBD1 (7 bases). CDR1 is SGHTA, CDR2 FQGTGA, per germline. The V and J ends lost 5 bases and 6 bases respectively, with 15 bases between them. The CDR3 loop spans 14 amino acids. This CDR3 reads CASSPEEGADTQYF. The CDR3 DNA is TGTGCCAGCAGCCCGGAGGAGGGGGCGGATACGCAGTATTTT.

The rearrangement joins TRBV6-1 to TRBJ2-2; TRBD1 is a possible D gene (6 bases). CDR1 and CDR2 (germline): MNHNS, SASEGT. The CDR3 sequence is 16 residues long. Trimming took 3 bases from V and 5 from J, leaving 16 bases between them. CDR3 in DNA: TGTGCCAGCAGTGACGGACAGCTCCCACCTACCGGGGAGCTGTTTTTT. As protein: CASSDGQLPPTGELFF.

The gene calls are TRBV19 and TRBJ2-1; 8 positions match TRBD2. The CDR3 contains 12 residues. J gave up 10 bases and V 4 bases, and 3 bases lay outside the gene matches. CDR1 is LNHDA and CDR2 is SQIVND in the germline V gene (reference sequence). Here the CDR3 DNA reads TGTGCCAGTAGTAACTTAGCGGGGGAGCAGTTCTTC. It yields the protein CASSNLAGEQFF.

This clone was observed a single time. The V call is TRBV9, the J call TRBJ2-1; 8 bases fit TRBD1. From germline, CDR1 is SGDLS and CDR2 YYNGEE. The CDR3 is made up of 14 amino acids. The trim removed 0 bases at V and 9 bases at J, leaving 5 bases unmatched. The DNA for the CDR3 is TGTGCCAGCAGCGTAGAACAGGGGGTAGGTGAGCAGTTCTTC. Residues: CASSVEQGVGEQFF.

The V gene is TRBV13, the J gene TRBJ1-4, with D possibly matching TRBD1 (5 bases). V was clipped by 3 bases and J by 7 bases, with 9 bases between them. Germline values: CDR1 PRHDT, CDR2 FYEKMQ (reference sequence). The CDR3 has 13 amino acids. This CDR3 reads CASSFGGGEKLFF. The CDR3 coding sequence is TGTGCCAGCAGCTTCGGGGGTGGTGAAAAACTGTTTTTT.

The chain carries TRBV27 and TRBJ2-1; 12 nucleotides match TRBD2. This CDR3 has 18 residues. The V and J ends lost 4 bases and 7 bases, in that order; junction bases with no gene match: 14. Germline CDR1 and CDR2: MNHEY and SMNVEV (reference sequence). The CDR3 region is CASSSHTSSGGAGNEQFF. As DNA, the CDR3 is TGTGCCAGCAGTTCCCATACCTCTAGCGGGGGGGCAGGGAATGAGCAGTTCTTC.

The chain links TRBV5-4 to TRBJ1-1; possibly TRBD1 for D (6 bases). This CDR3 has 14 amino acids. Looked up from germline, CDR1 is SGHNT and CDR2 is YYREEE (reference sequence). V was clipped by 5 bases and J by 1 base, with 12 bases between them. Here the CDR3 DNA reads TGTGCCAGCAGGGAGGACAGAGGGAACACTGAAGCTTTCTTT. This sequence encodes CASREDRGNTEAFF. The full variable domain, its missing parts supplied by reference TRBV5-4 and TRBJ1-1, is ETGVTQSPTHLIKTRGQQVTLRCSSQSGHNTVSWYQQALGQGPQFIFQYYREEENGRGNFPPRFSGLQFPNYSSELNVNALELDDSALYLCASREDRGNTEAFFGQGTRLTVV.

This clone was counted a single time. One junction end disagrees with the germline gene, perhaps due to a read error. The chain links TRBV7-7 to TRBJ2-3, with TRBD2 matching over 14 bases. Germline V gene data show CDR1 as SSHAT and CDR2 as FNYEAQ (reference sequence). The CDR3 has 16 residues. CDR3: CASSQTSGGGTDTQYF. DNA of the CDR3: TGTGCTAGCAGCCAGACTAGCGGGGGGGGCACAGATACGCAGTATTTT. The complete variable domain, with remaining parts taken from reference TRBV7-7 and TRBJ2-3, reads GAGVSQSPRYKVTKRGQDVTLRCDPISSHATLYWYQQALGQGPEFLTYFNYEAQPDKSGLPSDRFSAERPEGSISTLTIQRTEQRDSAMYRCASSQTSGGGTDTQYFGPGTRLTVL.

CDR3 region: CASSPHRGYNEQFF. The CDR3 coding sequence is TGTGCCAGCAGCCCCCACAGGGGCTACAATGAGCAGTTCTTC. This chain links TRBV14 with TRBJ2-1, with 7 positions matching TRBD1. V lost 4 bases to trimming and J lost 3 bases; unmatched junction nucleotides: 3. Germline CDR1 is SGHDN and CDR2 is FVKESK. CDR3 length equals 14 residues.

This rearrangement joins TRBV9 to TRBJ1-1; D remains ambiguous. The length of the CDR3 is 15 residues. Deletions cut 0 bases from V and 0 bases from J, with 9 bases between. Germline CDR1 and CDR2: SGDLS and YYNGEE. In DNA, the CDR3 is TGTGCCAGCAGCGTAGCCGAGAGGATGAACACTGAAGCTTTCTTT. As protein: CASSVAERMNTEAFF.

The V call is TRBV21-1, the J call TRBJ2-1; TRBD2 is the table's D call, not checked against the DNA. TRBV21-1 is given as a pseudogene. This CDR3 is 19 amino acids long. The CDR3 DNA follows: TGTGCCAGCAGCAAAGTGCCGGGGGTAGGGTCCCTCTCCTACAATGAGCAGTTCTTC. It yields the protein CASSKVPGVGSLSYNEQFF.

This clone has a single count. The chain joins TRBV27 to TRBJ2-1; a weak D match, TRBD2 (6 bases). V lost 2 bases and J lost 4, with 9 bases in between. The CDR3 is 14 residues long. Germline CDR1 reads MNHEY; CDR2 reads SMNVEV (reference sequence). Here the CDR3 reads CASSLGGLYNEQFF. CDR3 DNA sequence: TGTGCCAGCAGTTTAGGGGGACTTTACAATGAGCAGTTCTTC.